Below, 20 T cell receptor beta chains from the same sample are listed, as sequenced in a study of metastatic and nonmetastatic thyroid tumors. TCRdb re-called the PCR reads via MiXCR. Of some 5,700 clones detected, 20% to 30% appear once; the ten largest clones hold 11%. Nobody among the patients had been given any treatment before thyroid surgery. The sequenced material came from adjacent normal tissue. The receptors derive from a male donor with papillary thyroid cancer or a benign thyroid nodule (not recorded which). Some clones in this sample may be carry-over from other donors' samples.

This clone was picked up many times. CDR3 bases: TGCAGCGTTGAGAGGACAGGGGCCACCGGGGAGCTGTTTTTT. This codes for CSVERTGATGELFF. The gene calls are TRBV29-1 and TRBJ2-2, with 9 bases that match TRBD1. The CDR3 extends over 14 amino acids. V dropped 3 bases and J dropped 4; count of bases not matched to a gene: 3. Per germline, CDR1 SQVTM and CDR2 ANQGSEA.

The chain combines TRBV27 with TRBJ2-6; perhaps D is TRBD1 or TRBD2 (5 bases each). CDR1 is MNHEY, CDR2 SMNVEV, per germline (reference sequence). V lost 9 bases to trimming and J lost 0 bases, with 18 bases between them. The CDR3 length is 17 residues. The chain's CDR3 is CASSRGTVVSGANVLTF. The DNA of the CDR3 is TGTGCCAGTTCCCGAGGGACGGTGGTCTCTGGGGCCAACGTCCTGACTTTC.

The sample holds a few counts of this clone. The chain is built from TRBV6-1 and TRBJ2-7; 8 bases align to TRBD1. Losses at the gene ends were 3 bases for V and 2 bases for J; bases not matched to a gene: 3. Germline-derived CDR1 and CDR2 are MNHNS and SASEGT. This CDR3 contains 14 residues. In DNA, the CDR3 is TGTGCCAGCAGTGATGACAGGGGCGCCTACGAGCAGTACTTC. It translates to CASSDDRGAYEQYF.

This clone was found a few times. The chain joins TRBV4-2 to TRBJ2-1; 9 bases are shared with TRBD2. V shed 1 base and J 2 bases; nucleotides not matched to a gene: 0. The length of the CDR3 is 15 residues. CDR1 and CDR2 (germline): LGHNA, YNFKEQ. CDR3 sequence: CASSQASGAYNEQFF. The CDR3, as DNA: TGTGCCAGCAGCCAAGCTAGCGGGGCCTACAATGAGCAGTTCTTC.

The gene calls are TRBV6-1 and TRBJ2-3, with 7 positions matching TRBD2. The V gene's germline CDR1 is MNHNS and CDR2 SASEGT. The V segment lost 1 base and the J segment 2 bases; nucleotides outside the gene matches: 9. The CDR3 has 17 amino acids. CDR3 residues: CASSEVWGLSITDTQYF. In nucleotides, the CDR3 is TGTGCCAGCAGTGAAGTCTGGGGACTATCAATCACAGATACGCAGTATTTT.

This clone was seen ten or more times. V is TRBV5-1 and J is TRBJ1-4, with 8 bases aligning to TRBD1. The CDR3 totals 14 residues. Unmatched junction bases numbered 5, after V lost 3 bases and J lost 7 bases. Germline CDR1 SGHRS, CDR2 YFSETQ. The CDR3 bases are TGCGCCAGCAGCTCCGGACAGGGAAGTGAAAAACTGTTTTTT. Its protein product is CASSSGQGSEKLFF.

By proportion, this clone is medium-sized. The junction does not match germline at one end; this may be a read error. The sample contains more than one DNA sequence encoding this CDR3. This chain joins TRBV12-5 and TRBJ1-3, with D tentatively TRBD1 (5 bases). The CDR3 contains 13 residues. The germline V gene encodes CDR1 LGHNT and CDR2 FRNRAP. CDR3 in DNA: TGTGCTAGTGGGAGGGACTCTGGAAATACCATATATTTT. Amino acid sequence: CASGRDSGNTIYF.

This clone is medium-sized (0.01 to 0.1%) by share. The gene calls are TRBV5-1 and TRBJ1-4; tentative D call: TRBD1 (5 bases). V lost 7 bases and J 4 bases, leaving 20 bases between the germline ends. CDR1 and CDR2 (germline): SGHRS, YFSETQ. The CDR3 contains 16 residues. In DNA form, the CDR3 reads TGCGCCAGCGCTTTTACCGGAGGCAGGGTTAATGAAAAACTGTTTTTT. This codes for CASAFTGGRVNEKLFF. Drawing the rest from reference TRBV5-1 and TRBJ1-4, the complete variable domain is KAGVTQTPRYLIKTRGQQVTLSCSPISGHRSVSWYQQTPGQGLQFLFEYFSETQRNKGNFPGRFSGRQFSNSRSEMNVSTLELGDSALYLCASAFTGGRVNEKLFFGSGTQLSVL.

Only a few counts were recorded for this clone. The chain uses TRBV6-5 and TRBJ1-3; 7 bases line up with TRBD1. Per germline, CDR1 MNHEY and CDR2 SVGAGI. V gave up 4 bases and J gave up 2 bases; unmatched junction bases: 5. This CDR3 has 15 residues. Here the CDR3 reads CASSFPGQTGNTIYF. The CDR3 DNA sequence: TGTGCCAGCAGTTTTCCGGGACAGACTGGAAACACCATATATTTT.

By proportion, this clone is medium-sized (0.01 to 0.1%). CDR3 DNA sequence: TGTGCCAGCAGCCAGCTGACCTCCGGTTCACCCCTCCACTTT. Its protein product is CASSQLTSGSPLHF. J is TRBJ1-6 and V is TRBV3-1; D unclear. Germline V gives CDR1 LGHDT, CDR2 YNNKEL (reference sequence). This CDR3 contains 14 residues. V dropped 3 bases and J dropped 9 bases, with 12 bases sitting between them.

This clone was observed many times. The genes are TRBV10-1 and TRBJ2-1; 9 bases line up with TRBD2. Germline V gene data show CDR1 as WNHNN and CDR2 as SYGVQD (reference sequence). This CDR3 contains 14 residues. V was clipped by 5 bases and J by 9 bases; unmatched bases: 8. The CDR3 is CASSPSGKKSEQFF. In DNA form, the CDR3 reads TGCGCCAGCAGTCCTAGCGGGAAGAAGAGTGAGCAGTTCTTC.

This clone came up a few times. Mismatch with germline at one junction end may stem from a read error. The J gene is TRBJ2-6, the V gene TRBV25-1; 7 positions agree with TRBD1. The CDR3 is 19 residues long. CDR1 and CDR2 (germline): MGHDK, SYGVNS. In DNA, the CDR3 is TGTGCCAGCGATTCCCTTAGTGGACAGGCGACTTCTGGGGCAAACGTCCTGACTTTC. This codes for CASDSLSGQATSGANVLTF.

There are many counts of this clone. This rearrangement joins TRBV5-1 to TRBJ2-3, with a weak D call TRBD1 (7 bases). This CDR3 spans 14 amino acids. Germline V gene sequence: CDR1 SGHRS, CDR2 YFSETQ. V was cut by 2 bases and J by 8 bases, with 15 bases left in between. The CDR3 region is CASSFRGELGTQYF. The CDR3 nucleotides are TGCGCCAGCAGCTTCAGGGGGGAGTTGGGTACGCAGTATTTT.

This chain links TRBV7-6 with TRBJ2-1, with 7 bases identical to TRBD1. The CDR3 length is 16 residues. J was trimmed by 1 base and V by 3 bases; bases with no gene match: 6. Germline CDR1 SGHVS, CDR2 FNYEAQ. The CDR3 spells CASSFLTGYSYNEQFF. In nucleotides, the CDR3 is TGTGCCAGCAGCTTTTTGACAGGGTATTCCTACAATGAGCAGTTCTTC.

The chain is built from TRBV20-1 and TRBJ2-7, with 10 bases aligning to TRBD1. The V segment lost 6 bases and the J segment 5 bases; nucleotides outside the gene matches: 7. Germline CDR1 and CDR2: DFQATT and SNEGSKA (reference sequence). The CDR3 loop spans 13 amino acids. CDR3 loop: CSAPWTGGDEQYF. CDR3 in DNA: TGCAGTGCACCCTGGACAGGGGGAGACGAGCAGTACTTC.

This clone qualifies as medium-sized (0.01 to 0.1%). This chain uses TRBV27 with TRBJ2-7; no clear D gene. Germline values: CDR1 MNHEY, CDR2 SMNVEV (reference sequence). The CDR3 loop spans 15 amino acids. Trimming removed 0 bases from V and 4 bases from J, with 13 bases in between. The CDR3 DNA follows: TGTGCCAGCAGTTTATCGGGATTCGGCAGTTACGAGCAGTACTTC. It codes for CASSLSGFGSYEQYF.

This clone is medium-sized by share. J is TRBJ2-2 and V is TRBV6-4, with TRBD2 matching 10 bases. The CDR3 covers 15 residues. The germline gives CDR1 MRHNA, CDR2 SNTAGT. V was pared by 4 bases and J by 1 base, with 0 bases of the junction left unmatched. The CDR3 nucleotides read TGTGCCAGCAGTGGGACTAGCGGGAACACCGGGGAGCTGTTTTTT. It specifies CASSGTSGNTGELFF.

In its sample, this clone ranks as large. The CDR3 sequence is CASSGGTAYNEQFF. The CDR3 nucleotides read TGTGCCAGCAGCGGGGGGACAGCCTACAATGAGCAGTTCTTC. The chain recombines TRBV5-5 with TRBJ2-1; a possible D gene is TRBD1 (7 bases). The V gene's germline CDR1 is SGHKS and CDR2 YYEKEE (reference sequence). The V gene lost 4 bases and the J gene lost 2 bases, with 10 bases spanning the gap. The CDR3 has 14 residues. The whole variable domain, remainder taken from reference TRBV5-5 and TRBJ2-1, is DAGVTQSPTHLIKTRGQQVTLRCSPISGHKSVSWYQQVLGQGPQFIFQYYEKEERGRGNFPDRFSARQFPNYSSELNVNALLLGDSALYLCASSGGTAYNEQFFGPGTRLTVL.

This clone was observed many times. The chain employs TRBV27 and TRBJ1-6; 10 bases align to TRBD1. V shed 5 bases, J shed 9 bases, and the junction held 4 bases outside the gene matches. Per the germline V gene, CDR1 is MNHEY and CDR2 is SMNVEV (reference sequence). The CDR3 contains 14 residues. This CDR3 is CASSPGQGGSPLHF. The CDR3 region has the DNA TGTGCCAGCAGTCCAGGACAGGGGGGTTCACCCCTCCACTTT.

At least ten counts were recorded for this clone. Likely a read error: the CDR3 ends without its conserved phenylalanine or tryptophan. The chain has TRBV2 and TRBJ2-1; 15 nucleotides line up with TRBD2. The V gene end was trimmed by 7 bases and the J gene end by 7 bases; junction bases not matched to a gene: 2. The CDR3 spans 14 residues. The germline gives CDR1 SNHLY, CDR2 FYNNEI. The CDR3 protein is CASKGLAGGNEQFL. CDR3 DNA sequence: TGTGCCAGCAAAGGACTAGCGGGAGGGAATGAGCAGTTCCTC.